This TCR beta chain comes out of a study of T cells in localized non-small cell lung cancer. General study results and limits: Uninvolved adjacent lung had more T cell clonality than any other tissue, topping tumor. A median of around 52 clones ranked among the top 100 in tumor appeared in adjacent lung. Increased T cell density in blood showed an association with longer overall survival.

Assay used: immunoSEQ multiplex PCR; TCRdb lists only in-frame clones, some missing. The data contain roughly 950 clones, around 21% of them seen just once; the ten biggest clones take up 20% to 25%. On this clone: Antigen unknown. A read error may produce the germline difference seen at one junction end.

The CDR3 loop spans 16 amino acids. Per the germline V gene, CDR1 is MNHGY and CDR2 is SAAAGT. V is TRBV6-8 and J is TRBJ2-3; 8 positions match TRBD1. The sequences come from normal lung tissue next to the tumor, collected before any cancer treatment. The clonotype originates from a man aged 35 to 69 with stage III lung adenocarcinoma. The CDR3 DNA reads as TGTGCCATCAGTGTTCGGACAGGGCGAGTCACAGATACGCAGTATTTT. Amino acids: CAISVRTGRVTDTQYF.